This T cell receptor (beta chain) appears in the sequencing data of a study of cytomegalovirus exposure and HLA in healthy donors (dated by TCRdb to 2016 to 2017). At the level of the whole study: In an earlier analysis of roughly 590 of the donors, 276 Gb of sequence data and approximately 100 million unique TCR beta sequences from 180 million or so T cells were reported. Around 320 gigabases of sequencing data and tens of millions of unique TCR sequences were included in an early release covering roughly 600 HLA-typed donors. Of the 300 to 450 genotyped donors, 65% to 90% fell in the genetic ancestry cluster associated with self-reported Caucasian donors. The study was designed to test whether signatures of past pathogen exposure could be identified by cataloging public T cell receptors. The study used immunosequencing to profile the T cell repertoires of approximately 690 subjects and linked those repertoires to cytomegalovirus serostatus. A separate validation cohort of about 110 different subjects was used in addition to the 666-subject first cohort. To predict cytomegalovirus infection status, the study combined high-throughput TCR immunosequencing, statistical association of individual TCRs with disease status, and machine learning. In a later analysis, previously published TCR beta repertoires from 500 to 750 donors were re-analyzed and high-resolution HLA genotyping was added so that TCR occurrence patterns could be studied. In the later analysis, no new phenotypic data were used to find candidate immune exposures; instead, reliance was placed on TCR beta sequences and their occurrence across donors. An earlier analysis of 587 of the donors used high-throughput TCR beta sequencing to judge whether each TCR beta V gene segment behaved as functional or pseudogenic. Donor age, sex, ethnicity and CMV serostatus were compiled alongside the repertoire data. A later genetic analysis took genome-wide SNP genotypes for about three fifths of the 666 donors and used that subset as a discovery cohort. Every repertoire in the discovery cohort had been generated on one and the same sequencing platform. HLA typing included class I and class II loci at four-digit resolution. The number of donors typed differed by locus, with roughly 620-640 for A, B, C, DRB1 and DQB1, roughly 520 for DQA1, approximately 570 for DPA1, and some 440 for DPB1. Four to six DR-DQ haplotypes were handled as single units for association and clustering, since linkage in the cohort was strong. On average, roughly 250,000 unique TCR beta nucleotide sequences were sequenced per donor among some 430 genotyped donors of the cohort, with roughly 20% of those sequences being non-productive.

Receptor amplification or capture employed the immunoSEQ multiplex PCR assay. A mixture of 60 forward primers for TCR Vbeta segments and 13 reverse primers for TCR Jbeta segments was used in the multiplex PCR. The CDR3 region of rearranged TCR beta genes was amplified from genomic DNA by a multiplex PCR assay. The Illumina HiSeq System was used to sequence the amplified TCR beta libraries as 87-base-pair reads. The original methods were these. A later analysis counted approximately 74 million unique TCR beta chains across the 640 or so repertoires, and around 12 million of these chains were shared by at least two donors. Raw reads were error-corrected and collapsed into unique sequences with a nearest-neighbor algorithm that merged closely related sequences to remove PCR and sequencing errors. Alignment of CDR3 sequences to IMGT reference sequences was used to assign V, D and J gene segments. For a sequence to be retained, a match of at least six nucleotides to both a V gene segment and a J gene segment was required. Rearrangements were called productive when the CDR3 lacked stop codons and stayed in frame with V and J; all others were non-productive. CDR3 was defined according to IMGT convention as the region running from the second conserved V-encoded cysteine to the conserved J-encoded phenylalanine. Sequences without an unambiguous match to a single V gene segment were excluded from the earlier analysis of several hundred of the donors. An earlier analysis of a few hundred of the donors called V segments functional above 56.7% productive rearrangements and segregating when the between-donor standard deviation exceeded 5%. To diagnose cytomegalovirus status from the catalog of TCR beta chain sequences, a statistical classification framework was built. In a later analysis, V and J genes were assigned by comparing TCR nucleotide sequences against IMGT/GENE-DB human TR gene sequences. The TCRdist pipeline was used in a later analysis to assign CDR3 sequences and most-parsimonious VDJ recombination scenarios. In a later analysis, each TCR beta chain was defined by its CDR3 amino acid sequence together with its V-gene family, and reads without a unique V-gene family were excluded. In a later analysis, approximately 590 highly shared, low-generation-probability nucleotide sequences were removed to address suspected cross-contamination and a sequencing artifact. For each public chain, a later analysis derived a clonal expansion index from normalized ranks of inferred template counts within each repertoire. Generation probabilities in a later analysis came from a VDJ recombination model fitted to out-of-frame rearrangements, and those results were checked against IGoR. A later analysis scored TCR-TCR, TCR-HLA and TCR-CMV co-occurrence with hypergeometric tests, applying a repertoire-size bias correction to TCR pairs. A later analysis estimated false discovery rates by permuting HLA or CMV assignments 20 times. A later analysis grouped co-occurring TCRs with DBSCAN, adding TCRdist sequence similarity when clustering within HLA-allele-positive subsets. Co-occurrence clustering excluded repertoires with fewer than 30,000 or more than 120,000 public chains, plus five with anomalous nucleotide sharing. The table comes from immuneACCESS by way of TCRdb, which keeps in-frame sequences with V and J called. Part of the clones is missing from these tables; in studies checked, under half for an unresolved V gene and the rest for unknown reasons. The D gene and trimming were derived from the DNA, and the V and J assignments and clone size from that table. For this sample there are approximately 150,000 clones; around 80% appear just once. About 3.4% of the sample rests with the top ten.

The germline V gene encodes CDR1 LNHDA and CDR2 SQIVND (reference sequence). From the cysteine up to the phenylalanine, the CDR3 has a length of 14 residues. This entry keeps only the CDR3 DNA: 42 bases, framed from base 1. V is clipped by 4 bases and J by 2 bases, and the sequence between their germline boundaries is 12 bases long. The paper as a whole reports these results and caveats: Only TCR beta chains were sequenced in this cohort, and the absence of alpha or paired-chain data limited detectable features. Compared with the approximately 710-donor mean, donors in an Asian-associated ancestry cluster had fewer N-insertions in productive TCRs, according to a later genetic analysis. Sequencing depth was assumed to be roughly uniform across donors in the presence/absence analyses, though that assumption may not hold. Linkage disequilibrium might explain the correlated functional status among segregating V segments, but an unknown experimental factor could not be ruled out. Strong co-occurrence of HLA alleles, especially DR and DQ, made assigning TCR associations to individual alleles difficult. A later analysis associated 15,000 to 20,000 TCR beta sequences with specific HLA alleles at a false discovery rate of 0.05. CMV serostatus was the only immune exposure information available for the cohort. Broadly in line with IMGT annotations, most TCR beta V segments showed up in productive rearrangements about 87% or about 30% of the time in an earlier analysis of several hundred of the donors. A group of highly shared sequence variants was considered likely to be a technical artifact of the sequencing pipeline. According to a later analysis, TCR association rates differed among HLA loci, with DRB1 alleles showing the most associated TCRs and HLA-C alleles showing the fewest. In a later analysis, several top co-occurrence clusters were reported to appear linked to parvovirus B19, influenza, CMV and Epstein-Barr virus. The authors suggested that the approach could potentially be extended to other disease states and immunological phenotypes. The 87-base-pair reads could not distinguish some IMGT-functional V segments, including TRBV6-2 and TRBV6-3, so those segments were excluded. According to a later analysis, most CMV-associated TCR beta chains appeared to be HLA-restricted, and the HLA associations seemed to be driven largely by CMV exposure. About 17 rarely observed V segments, including chromosome 9 orphons, were excluded from the earlier analysis of about 600 of the donors because counts were too low. In vitro tests confirmed that a few of the cytomegalovirus-associated TCR beta chains recognize cytomegalovirus antigens. V-gene and J-gene trimming of TCR beta chains was associated with a missense DCLRE1C variant in a later genetic analysis, and the association was replicated in an independent cohort. A further reported finding was that TCR beta sequences accurately predicted the HLA-A and HLA-B alleles for most subjects in the first cohort. Because some donors lacked HLA typing at each locus, the association tests relied only on the typed subset. Cytomegalovirus status was reported to be diagnosed by the classifier with high specificity and sensitivity in both the original and validation cohorts. Most TCR sequences were observed very rarely across donors, whereas some public TCRs were present in many individuals. In the study, around 160 TCR beta chains were listed as associated with cytomegalovirus. Compared with equally common non-associated chains, HLA-associated TCR beta chains in a later analysis were more clonally expanded and had lower generation probabilities.

The cohort was made up of around 720 healthy bone marrow donors. At the time of sampling, all cohort members were nominally healthy, though unrecorded immune exposures were likely present. The donor was CMV seropositive and was included in the group of 300 or so seropositive cohort members. Every donor gave a peripheral blood sample, and the peripheral blood mononuclear cells from that sample were used for TCR beta sequencing. The Qiagen DNeasy Blood Extraction Kit was used to extract genomic DNA from the blood cell samples. As for this clone: Its antigen target is currently unknown. The record has no base qualities; no much larger clone is one base away.

The chain joins TRBV19 to TRBJ2-7; the D segment could be TRBD2, given 7 matching bases. The clonotype comes from a man between 18 and 35 years old in good health and CMV-seropositive. Sequencing was performed on PBMCs. CDR3 region: CASSTRGGTYEQYF. The nucleotide sequence is TGTGCCAGTAGTACCCGCGGGGGCACCTACGAGCAGTACTTC.